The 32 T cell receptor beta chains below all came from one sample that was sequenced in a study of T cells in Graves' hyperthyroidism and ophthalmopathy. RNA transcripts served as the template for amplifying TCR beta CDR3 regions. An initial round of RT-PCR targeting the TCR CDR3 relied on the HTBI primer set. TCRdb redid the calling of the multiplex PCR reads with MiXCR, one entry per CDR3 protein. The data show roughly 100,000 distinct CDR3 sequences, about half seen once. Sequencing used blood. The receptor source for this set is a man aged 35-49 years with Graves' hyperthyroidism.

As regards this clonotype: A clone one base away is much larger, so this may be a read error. The CDR3 reads CAGSRSGTGNTQYF. DNA of the CDR3: TGTGCCGGCAGTCGATCGGGGACGGGGAATACGCAGTATTTT. V and J are TRBV28 and TRBJ2-3; D is possibly TRBD1 or TRBD2 (5 bases each). CDR3 length: 14 residues. The V gene's germline CDR1 is MDHEN and CDR2 SYDVKM. The full variable domain, with the rest looked up from reference TRBV28 and TRBJ2-3, is DVKVTQSSRYLVKRTGEKVFLECVQDMDHENMFWYRQDPGLGLRLIYFSYDVKMKEKGDIPEGYSVSREKKERFSLILESASTNQTSMYLCAGSRSGTGNTQYFGPGTRLTVL.

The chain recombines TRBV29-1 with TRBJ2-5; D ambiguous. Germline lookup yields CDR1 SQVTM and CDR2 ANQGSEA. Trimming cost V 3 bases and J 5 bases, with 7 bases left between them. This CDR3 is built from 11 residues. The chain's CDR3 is CSVELWETQYF. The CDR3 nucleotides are TGCAGCGTTGAGTTGTGGGAGACCCAGTACTTC.

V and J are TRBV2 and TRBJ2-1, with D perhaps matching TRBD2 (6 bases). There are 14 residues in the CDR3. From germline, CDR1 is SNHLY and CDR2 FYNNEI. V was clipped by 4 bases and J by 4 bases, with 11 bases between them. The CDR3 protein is CASSVGGRYNEQFF. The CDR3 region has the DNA TGTGCCAGCAGTGTTGGGGGGAGGTACAATGAGCAGTTCTTC.

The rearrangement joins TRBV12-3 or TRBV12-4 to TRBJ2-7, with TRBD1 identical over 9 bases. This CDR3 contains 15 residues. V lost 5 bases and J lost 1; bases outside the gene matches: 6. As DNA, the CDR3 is TGTGCCAGCAGTCTTGCGACAGGGGGTTCCTACGAGCAGTACTTC. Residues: CASSLATGGSYEQYF.

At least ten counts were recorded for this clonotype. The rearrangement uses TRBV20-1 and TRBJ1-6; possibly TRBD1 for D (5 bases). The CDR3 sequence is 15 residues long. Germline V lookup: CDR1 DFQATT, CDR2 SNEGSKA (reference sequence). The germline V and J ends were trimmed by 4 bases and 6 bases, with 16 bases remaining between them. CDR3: CSATPTGARNSPLHF. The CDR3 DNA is TGCAGTGCTACTCCTACTGGGGCCCGTAATTCACCCCTCCACTTT.

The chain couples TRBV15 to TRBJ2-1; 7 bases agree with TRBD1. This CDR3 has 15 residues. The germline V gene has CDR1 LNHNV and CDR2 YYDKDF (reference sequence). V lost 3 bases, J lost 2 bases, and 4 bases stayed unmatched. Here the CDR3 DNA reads TGTGCCACCAGCAGTACGACAGGGACCTACAATGAGCAGTTCTTC. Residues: CATSSTTGTYNEQFF.

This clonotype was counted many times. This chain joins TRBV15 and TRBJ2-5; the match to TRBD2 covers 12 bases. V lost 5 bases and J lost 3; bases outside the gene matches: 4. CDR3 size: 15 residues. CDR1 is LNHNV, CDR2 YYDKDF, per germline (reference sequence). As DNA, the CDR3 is TGTGCCACCAGCTCCAGACTAGCGGGGGAAGAGACCCAGTACTTC. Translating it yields CATSSRLAGEETQYF.

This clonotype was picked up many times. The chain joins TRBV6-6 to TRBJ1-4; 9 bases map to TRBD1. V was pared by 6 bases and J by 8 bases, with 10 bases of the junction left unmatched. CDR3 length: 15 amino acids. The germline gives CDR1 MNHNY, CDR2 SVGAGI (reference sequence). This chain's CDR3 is CASSIPGQGNEKLFF. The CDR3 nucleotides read TGTGCCAGCAGCATTCCGGGACAGGGAAACGAAAAACTGTTTTTT.

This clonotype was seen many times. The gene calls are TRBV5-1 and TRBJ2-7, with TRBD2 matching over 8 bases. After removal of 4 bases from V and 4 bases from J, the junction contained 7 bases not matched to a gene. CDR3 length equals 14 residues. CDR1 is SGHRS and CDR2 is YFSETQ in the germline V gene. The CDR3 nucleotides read TGCGCCAGCAGCCCGGCGGGGGGCTTTTACGAGCAGTACTTC. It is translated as CASSPAGGFYEQYF. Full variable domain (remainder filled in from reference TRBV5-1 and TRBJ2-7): KAGVTQTPRYLIKTRGQQVTLSCSPISGHRSVSWYQQTPGQGLQFLFEYFSETQRNKGNFPGRFSGRQFSNSRSEMNVSTLELGDSALYLCASSPAGGFYEQYFGPGTRLTVT.

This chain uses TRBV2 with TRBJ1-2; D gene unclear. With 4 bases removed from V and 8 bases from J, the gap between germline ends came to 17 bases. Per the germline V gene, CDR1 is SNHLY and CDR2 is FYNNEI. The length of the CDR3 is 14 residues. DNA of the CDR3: TGTGCCAGCAGTGCTCCCCTTATAGCCCGCGGCTACACCTTC. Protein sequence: CASSAPLIARGYTF.

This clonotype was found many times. The CDR3 coding sequence is TGTGCCACCTGGGATGCGGAGGGCCCTGGGAAGCAGTACTTC. This sequence encodes CATWDAEGPGKQYF. V usage is TRBV28 and J usage is TRBJ2-7, with D possibly TRBD2 on 6 matching bases. Germline V gives CDR1 MDHEN, CDR2 SYDVKM. V was pared by 10 bases and J by 8 bases, with 24 bases between. The CDR3 loop spans 14 amino acids. Supplemented by reference TRBV28 and TRBJ2-7, the full variable domain reads DVKVTQSSRYLVKRTGEKVFLECVQDMDHENMFWYRQDPGLGLRLIYFSYDVKMKEKGDIPEGYSVSREKKERFSLILESASTNQTSMYLCATWDAEGPGKQYFGPGTRLTVT.

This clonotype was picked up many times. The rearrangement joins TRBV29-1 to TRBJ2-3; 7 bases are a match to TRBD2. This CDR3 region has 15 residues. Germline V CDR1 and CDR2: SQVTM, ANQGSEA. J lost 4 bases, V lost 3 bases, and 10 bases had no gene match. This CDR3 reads CSVDGTRRGSDTQYF. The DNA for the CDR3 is TGCAGCGTTGACGGAACGAGGCGGGGGTCAGATACGCAGTATTTT.

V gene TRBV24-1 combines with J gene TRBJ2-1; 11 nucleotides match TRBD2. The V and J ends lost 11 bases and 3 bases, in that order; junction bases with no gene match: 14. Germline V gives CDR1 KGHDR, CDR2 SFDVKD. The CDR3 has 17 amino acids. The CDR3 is CASRDLAGTSGYNEQFF. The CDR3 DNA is TGTGCCAGCAGAGACCTCGCCGGGACTAGCGGCTACAATGAGCAGTTCTTC.

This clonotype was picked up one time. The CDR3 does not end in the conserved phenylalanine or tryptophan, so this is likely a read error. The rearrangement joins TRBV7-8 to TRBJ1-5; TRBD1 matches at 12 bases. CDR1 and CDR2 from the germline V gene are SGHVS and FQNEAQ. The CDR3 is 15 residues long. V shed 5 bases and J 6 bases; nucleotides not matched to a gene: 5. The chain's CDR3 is CASSPGQGAGQPQHS. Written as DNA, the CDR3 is TGTGCCAGCAGCCCGGGACAGGGGGCGGGTCAGCCCCAGCATTCT.

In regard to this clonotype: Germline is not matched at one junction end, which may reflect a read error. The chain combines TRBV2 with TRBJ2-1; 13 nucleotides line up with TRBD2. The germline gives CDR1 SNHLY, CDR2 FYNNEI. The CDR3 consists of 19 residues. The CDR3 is CASSSPRTSGSWVYSEQFF. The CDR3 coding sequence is TGTGCCAGCAGTTCGCCAAGGACTAGCGGGAGTTGGGTTTACAGTGAGCAGTTCTTC.

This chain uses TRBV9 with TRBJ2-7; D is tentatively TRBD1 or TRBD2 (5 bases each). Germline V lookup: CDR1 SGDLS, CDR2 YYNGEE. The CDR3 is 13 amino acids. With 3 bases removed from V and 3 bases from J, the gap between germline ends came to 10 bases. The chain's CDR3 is CASSGGGSYEQYF. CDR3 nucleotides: TGTGCCAGCAGCGGTGGGGGAAGCTACGAGCAGTACTTC.

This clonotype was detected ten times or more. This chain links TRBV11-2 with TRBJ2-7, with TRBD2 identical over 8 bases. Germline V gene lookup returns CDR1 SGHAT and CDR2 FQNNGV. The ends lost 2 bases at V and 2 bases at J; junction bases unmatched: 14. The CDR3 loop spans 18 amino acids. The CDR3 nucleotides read TGTGCCAGCAGCTTATATAGGACTAGCCCTTCTGGGGCCTACGAGCAGTACTTC. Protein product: CASSLYRTSPSGAYEQYF. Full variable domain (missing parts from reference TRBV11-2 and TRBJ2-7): EAGVAQSPRYKIIEKRQSVAFWCNPISGHATLYWYQQILGQGPKLLIQFQNNGVVDDSQLPKDRFSAERLKGVDSTLKIQPAKLEDSAVYLCASSLYRTSPSGAYEQYFGPGTRLTVT.

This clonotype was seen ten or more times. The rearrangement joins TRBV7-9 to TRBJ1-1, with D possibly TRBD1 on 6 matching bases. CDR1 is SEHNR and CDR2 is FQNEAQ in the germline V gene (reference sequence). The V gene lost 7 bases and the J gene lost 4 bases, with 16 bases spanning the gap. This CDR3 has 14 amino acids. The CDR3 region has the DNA TGTGCCAGCACCCTAGGGGGGGAGACCACTGAAGCTTTCTTT. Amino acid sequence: CASTLGGETTEAFF.

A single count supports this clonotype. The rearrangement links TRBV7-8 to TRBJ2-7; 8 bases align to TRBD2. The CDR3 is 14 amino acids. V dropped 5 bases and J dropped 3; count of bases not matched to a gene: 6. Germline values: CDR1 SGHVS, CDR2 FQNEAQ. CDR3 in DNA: TGTGCCAGCAGCGGGGGACTAGGAATCTACGAGCAGTACTTC. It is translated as CASSGGLGIYEQYF.

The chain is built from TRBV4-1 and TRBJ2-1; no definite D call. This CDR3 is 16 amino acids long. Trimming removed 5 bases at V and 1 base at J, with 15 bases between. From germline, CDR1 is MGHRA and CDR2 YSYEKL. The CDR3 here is CASSANIGFSYNEQFF. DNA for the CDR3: TGCGCCAGCAGCGCCAATATCGGCTTTTCCTACAATGAGCAGTTCTTC.

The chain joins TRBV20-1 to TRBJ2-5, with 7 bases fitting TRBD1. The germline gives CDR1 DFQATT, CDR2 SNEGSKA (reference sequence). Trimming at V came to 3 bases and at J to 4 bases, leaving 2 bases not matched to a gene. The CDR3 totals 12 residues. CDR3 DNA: TGCAGTGCTAGGGGGACAGTAGAGACCCAGTACTTC. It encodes CSARGTVETQYF.

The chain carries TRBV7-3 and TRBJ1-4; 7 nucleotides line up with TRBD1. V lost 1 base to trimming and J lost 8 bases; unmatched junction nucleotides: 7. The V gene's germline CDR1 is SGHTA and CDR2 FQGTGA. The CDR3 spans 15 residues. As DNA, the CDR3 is TGTGCCAGCAGCTTAAGGGGGCAGGGGGACGAAAAACTGTTTTTT. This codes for CASSLRGQGDEKLFF.

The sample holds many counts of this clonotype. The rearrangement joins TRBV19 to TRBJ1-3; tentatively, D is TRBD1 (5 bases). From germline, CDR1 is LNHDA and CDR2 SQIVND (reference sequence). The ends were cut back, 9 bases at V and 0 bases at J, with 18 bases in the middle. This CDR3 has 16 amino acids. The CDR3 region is CASRRGWGSSGNTIYF. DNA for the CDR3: TGTGCCAGCCGAAGAGGGTGGGGGTCCTCTGGAAACACCATATATTTT.

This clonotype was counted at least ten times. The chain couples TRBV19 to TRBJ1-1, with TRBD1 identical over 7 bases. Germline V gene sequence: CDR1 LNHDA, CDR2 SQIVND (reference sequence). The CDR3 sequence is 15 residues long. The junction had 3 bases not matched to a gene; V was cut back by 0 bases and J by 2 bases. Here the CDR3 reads CASSIDGTANTEAFF. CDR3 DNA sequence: TGTGCCAGTAGTATAGACGGGACAGCCAACACTGAAGCTTTCTTT.

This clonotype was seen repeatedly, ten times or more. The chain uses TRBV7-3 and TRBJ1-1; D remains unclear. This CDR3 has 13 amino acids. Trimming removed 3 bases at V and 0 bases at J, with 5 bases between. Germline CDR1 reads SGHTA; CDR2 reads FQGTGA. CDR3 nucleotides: TGTGCCAGCAGCTTCGGACTGAACACTGAAGCTTTCTTT. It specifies CASSFGLNTEAFF. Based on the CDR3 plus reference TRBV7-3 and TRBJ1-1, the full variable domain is GAGVSQTPSNKVTEKGKYVELRCDPISGHTALYWYRQSLGQGPEFLIYFQGTGAADDSGLPNDRFFAVRPEGSVSTLKIQRTERGDSAVYLCASSFGLNTEAFFGQGTRLTVV.

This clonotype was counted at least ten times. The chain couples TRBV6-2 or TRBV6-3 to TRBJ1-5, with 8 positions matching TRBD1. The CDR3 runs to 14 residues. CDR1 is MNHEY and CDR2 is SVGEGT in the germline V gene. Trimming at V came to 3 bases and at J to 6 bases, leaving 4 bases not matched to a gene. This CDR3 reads CASSYGRGLQPQHF. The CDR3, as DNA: TGTGCCAGCAGTTATGGCAGGGGGCTTCAGCCCCAGCATTTT.

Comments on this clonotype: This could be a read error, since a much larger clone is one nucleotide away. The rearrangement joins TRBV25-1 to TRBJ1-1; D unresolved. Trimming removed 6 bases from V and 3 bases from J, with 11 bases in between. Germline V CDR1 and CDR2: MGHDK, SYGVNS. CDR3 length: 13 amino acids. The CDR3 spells CASRAHWDTEAFF. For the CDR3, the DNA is TGTGCCAGCAGGGCGCATTGGGACACTGAAGCTTTCTTT.

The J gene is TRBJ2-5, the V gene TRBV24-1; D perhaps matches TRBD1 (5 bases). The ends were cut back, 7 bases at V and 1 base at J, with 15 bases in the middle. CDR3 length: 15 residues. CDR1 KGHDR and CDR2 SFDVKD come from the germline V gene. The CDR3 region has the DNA TGTGCCACCAGCGCCCCCCTGGGGCCCCAAGAGACCCAGTACTTC. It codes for CATSAPLGPQETQYF.

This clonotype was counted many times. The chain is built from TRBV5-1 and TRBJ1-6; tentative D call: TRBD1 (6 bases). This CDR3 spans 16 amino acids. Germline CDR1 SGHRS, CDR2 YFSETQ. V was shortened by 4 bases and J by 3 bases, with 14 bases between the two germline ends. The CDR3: CASSPPGGLYNSPLHF. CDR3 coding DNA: TGCGCCAGCAGCCCGCCTGGGGGGCTCTATAATTCACCCCTCCACTTT. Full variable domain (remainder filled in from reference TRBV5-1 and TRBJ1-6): KAGVTQTPRYLIKTRGQQVTLSCSPISGHRSVSWYQQTPGQGLQFLFEYFSETQRNKGNFPGRFSGRQFSNSRSEMNVSTLELGDSALYLCASSPPGGLYNSPLHFGNGTRLTVT.

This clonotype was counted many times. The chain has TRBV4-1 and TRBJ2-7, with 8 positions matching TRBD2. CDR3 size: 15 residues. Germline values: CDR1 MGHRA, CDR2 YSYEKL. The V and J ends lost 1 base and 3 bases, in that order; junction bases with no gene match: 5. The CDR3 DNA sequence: TGCGCCAGCAGCCAAGGAGTAGCGGGGAGCTACGAGCAGTACTTC. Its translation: CASSQGVAGSYEQYF.

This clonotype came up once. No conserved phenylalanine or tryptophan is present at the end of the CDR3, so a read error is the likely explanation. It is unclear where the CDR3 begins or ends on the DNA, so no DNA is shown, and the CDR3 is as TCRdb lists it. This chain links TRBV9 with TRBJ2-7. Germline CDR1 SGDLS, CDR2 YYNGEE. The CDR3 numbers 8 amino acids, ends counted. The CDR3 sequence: CASSVGPK.

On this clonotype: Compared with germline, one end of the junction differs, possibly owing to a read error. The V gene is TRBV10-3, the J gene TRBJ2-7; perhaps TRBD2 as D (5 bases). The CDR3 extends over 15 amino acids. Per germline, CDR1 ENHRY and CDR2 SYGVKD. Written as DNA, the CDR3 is TGTGCCAGCAGTTTAACTTCTACCGGACTCGACGAGCAGTACTTC. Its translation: CASSLTSTGLDEQYF.